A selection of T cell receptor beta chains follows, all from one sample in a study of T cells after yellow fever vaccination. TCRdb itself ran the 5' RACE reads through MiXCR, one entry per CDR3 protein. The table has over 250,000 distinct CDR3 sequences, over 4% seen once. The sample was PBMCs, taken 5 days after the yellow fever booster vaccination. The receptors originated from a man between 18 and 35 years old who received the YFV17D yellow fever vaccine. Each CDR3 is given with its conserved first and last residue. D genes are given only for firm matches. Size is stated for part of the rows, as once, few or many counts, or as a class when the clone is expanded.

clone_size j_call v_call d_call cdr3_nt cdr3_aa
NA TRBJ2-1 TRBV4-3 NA NA CASSSGLSREQFF
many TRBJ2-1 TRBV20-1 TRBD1 TGCAGTGCTAGAGACCGGGACAGGGCCTACAATGAGCAGTTCTTC CSARDRDRAYNEQFF
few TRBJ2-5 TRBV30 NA TGTGCCTGGGCACATATTGGAGGGCCCCAAGAGACCCAGTACTTC CAWAHIGGPQETQYF
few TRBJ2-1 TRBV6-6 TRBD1 TGTGCCAGCACGGCGGGACAGGGGTGGAATGAGCAGTTCTTC CASTAGQGWNEQFF
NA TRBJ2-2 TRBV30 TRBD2 TGTGCCTGGAGTTCGAAATGGGGGGGTCCTAACACCGGGGAGCTGTTTTTT CAWSSKWGGPNTGELFF
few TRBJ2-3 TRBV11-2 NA TGTGCCAGCAGCGTATATATGGCGGATACGCAGTATTTT CASSVYMADTQYF
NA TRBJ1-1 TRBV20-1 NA TGCAGTGCCCAAGAAGATCAGAACACTGAAGCTTTCTTT CSAQEDQNTEAFF
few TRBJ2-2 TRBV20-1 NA TGCAGTGCTAGATTGGTCGGGGAGCTGTTTTTT CSARLVGELFF
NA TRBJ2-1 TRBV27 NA TGTGCCAGCAGCTATGGCCCGGGCTCCTACAATGAGCAGTTCTTC CASSYGPGSYNEQFF
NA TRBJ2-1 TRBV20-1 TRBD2 TGCAGTGCTCTGGGACTAGCGGGGCCTGTTTCCTACAATGAGCAGTTCTTC CSALGLAGPVSYNEQFF
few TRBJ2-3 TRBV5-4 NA TGTGCCAGCAGTCCGAAGGACAGAAGCACAGATACGCAGTATTTT CASSPKDRSTDTQYF
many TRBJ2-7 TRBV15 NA TGTGCCACCAGCAGAGATCCGGCCTCCCAGGAGCAGTACTTC CATSRDPASQEQYF
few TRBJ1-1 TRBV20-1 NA TGCAGTGCTAAGAGTTACAGGGTCTCCACTGAAGCTTTCTTT CSAKSYRVSTEAFF
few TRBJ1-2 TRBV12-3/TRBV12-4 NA TGTGCCAGCAGTTGGACAGTCGAAGATGGCTACACCTTC CASSWTVEDGYTF
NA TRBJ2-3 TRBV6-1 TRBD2 TGTGCCAGCAGTGATGGAGCGGGGGGAGGAGATACGCAGTATTTT CASSDGAGGGDTQYF
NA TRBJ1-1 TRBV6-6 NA TGTGCCAGCAGTTACCCGACAACTAACACTGAAGCTTTCTTT CASSYPTTNTEAFF
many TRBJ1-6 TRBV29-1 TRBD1 TGCAGCGTTCGGGGACAGGAGAATTCACCCCTCCACTTT CSVRGQENSPLHF
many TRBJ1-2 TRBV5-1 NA TGCGCCAGCAGCTTCGAGTCCTTGGGGGACTATGGCTACACCTTC CASSFESLGDYGYTF
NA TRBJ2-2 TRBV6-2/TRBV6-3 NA TGTGCCAGCAGTTACTCTGGAGAAACCGGGGAGCTGTTTTTT CASSYSGETGELFF
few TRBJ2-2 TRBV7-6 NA TGTGCCAGCAGCCCCGAAGTCATAGGGGAGCTGTTTTTT CASSPEVIGELFF
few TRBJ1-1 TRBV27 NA TGTGCCAGCAGTTTGCAGGGAGGAGAAGCTTTCTTT CASSLQGGEAFF
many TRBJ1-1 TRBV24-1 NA TGTGCCACCAGCCAGGGTGAAGTGACTGAAGCTTTCTTT CATSQGEVTEAFF
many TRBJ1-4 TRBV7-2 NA TGTGCCAGCAGCTTAAACCCCCTCCTCCTCAATGAAAAACTGTTTTTT CASSLNPLLLNEKLFF
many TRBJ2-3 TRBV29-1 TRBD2 TGCAGCGAGGCGGGGGGATTCCGCGATACGCAGTATTTT CSEAGGFRDTQYF
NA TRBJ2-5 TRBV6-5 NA TGTGCCAGCAGTCCAGGGGTTTCGGGGACCCAGTACTTC CASSPGVSGTQYF
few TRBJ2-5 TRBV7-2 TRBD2 TGTGCCAGCAGCGGACTAGGAGGGACCCAGTACTTC CASSGLGGTQYF
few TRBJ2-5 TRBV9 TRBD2 TGTGCCAGCAGCCTGACTAGCGGGGAGCAAGAGACCCAGTACTTC CASSLTSGEQETQYF
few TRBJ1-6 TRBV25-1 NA TGTGCCAGCAGTGGCCACACGGGCAATTCACCCCTCCACTTT CASSGHTGNSPLHF
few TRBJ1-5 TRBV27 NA TGTGCCAGCAGTTTAACCGGGAACAATCAGCCCCAGCATTTT CASSLTGNNQPQHF
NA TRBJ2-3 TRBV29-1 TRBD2 TGCAGCGTTCATGAGGGACTGACTAGCGGCCTCACAGATACGCAGTATTTT CSVHEGLTSGLTDTQYF
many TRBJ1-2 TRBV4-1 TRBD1 TGCGCCAGCAGCCGGGTCGGACAGGGAGGGAACTATGGCTACACCTTC CASSRVGQGGNYGYTF
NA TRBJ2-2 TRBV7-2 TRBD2 TGTGCCAGCGGGCCTGGGGGACTAGTAAACGGGGAGCTGTTTTTT CASGPGGLVNGELFF
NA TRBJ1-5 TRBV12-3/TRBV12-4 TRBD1 TGTGCCAGCAGTTTTGGGACAGATAATCAGCCCCAGCATTTT CASSFGTDNQPQHF
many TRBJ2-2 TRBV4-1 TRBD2 TGCGCCAGCAGCCCTCGGGGGGGGGGCAACACCGGGGAGCTGTTTTTT CASSPRGGGNTGELFF
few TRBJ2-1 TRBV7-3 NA TGTGCCAGCAGCTTAGAAAGTAGTAATGAGCAGTTCTTC CASSLESSNEQFF
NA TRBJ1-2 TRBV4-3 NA TGCGCCAGCAGCCAAGATAGGGCCGTATTTTGCACCTTC CASSQDRAVFCTF
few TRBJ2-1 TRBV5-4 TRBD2 TGTGCCAGCAGCTTGGCAACTAGCGGGTGGGGAGAGCAGTTCTTC CASSLATSGWGEQFF
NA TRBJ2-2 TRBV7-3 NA TGTGCCAGCAGCTTAAGCCCAAATAACAGGGACCCCGGGGAGCTGTTTTTT CASSLSPNNRDPGELFF
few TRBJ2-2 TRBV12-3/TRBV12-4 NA TGTGCCAGCAGATTAGGCCGGGACGGGGAGCTGTTTTTT CASRLGRDGELFF